Listed below are T cell receptor beta chains from one sample, sequenced in a study of vaccination and CD4 T cells after COVID-19. TCRdb analysed the PCR reads with MiXCR anew, one entry per CDR3 protein. The sample holds 15,000 to 20,000 distinct CDR3 sequences; roughly three fifths are singletons and the top ten take approximately 10%. Their cognate antigens are unknown. Sequencing was performed on CD4+ T cells from blood, cultured in vitro. These receptors all stem from a human donor who had recovered from COVID-19. CDR3s include the opening cysteine and the closing phenylalanine or tryptophan. D genes are given only for firm matches.

length,D,V,CDR3
16,-,TRBV7-9,CASSLARWSSYNEQFF
17,-,TRBV23-1,CASSHRGGVEGDTEAFF
13,-,TRBV19,CASSQDLDTEAFF
14,-,TRBV5-4,CASSLEGSNEKLFF
15,-,TRBV7-9,CASSVHREVSTEAFF
12,-,TRBV11-3,CASSSSAETQYF
18,TRBD2,TRBV12-3/TRBV12-4,CASSLAGLAGLAKNIQYF
13,TRBD2,TRBV20-1,CSLGGVGTGELFF
15,-,TRBV5-1,CASSRDSPSTDTQYF
16,-,TRBV6-2/TRBV6-3,CASSRGRILPRYEQYF
15,TRBD1,TRBV20-1,CSARDPTGSNTEAFF
14,-,TRBV28,CASSSGGGNTEAFF
15,-,TRBV12-3/TRBV12-4,CASSPLPGASYEQYF
11,-,TRBV7-2,CASSLGQEAFF
16,-,TRBV7-8,CASSLAWYRSGQPQHF
13,-,TRBV20-1,CSARFPDLYEQYF
17,-,TRBV6-2/TRBV6-3,CAPGRAVQMGYTDTQYF
12,-,TRBV20-1,CSAREKQETQYF
11,TRBD1,TRBV11-2,CASTGGWGYTF
13,-,TRBV19,CASSPVPLYEQYF
15,-,TRBV6-1,CASSPQVGIAYEQYF
15,TRBD1,TRBV12-3/TRBV12-4,CASSPLTGMRNEQFF
14,-,TRBV7-2,CASSFEYSNQPQHF
13,-,TRBV7-6,CASSPTANYGYTF
14,-,TRBV7-9,CASSPHREDQPQHF
14,-,TRBV7-2,CASSSQALNNEQFF
13,TRBD2,TRBV6-1,CASRSGTSYEQYF
15,TRBD1,TRBV19,CASSSHQGVDYGYTF
17,-,TRBV21-1,CASSTRYRLAGITEAFF
19,TRBD1,TRBV27,CASSDPTGQGRHRLYEQYF
14,-,TRBV21-1,CASSKEQGAYEQYF
14,TRBD2,TRBV2,CASKGRLAAGEQYF
14,-,TRBV7-3,CASSSQPGDTEAFF
15,TRBD1,TRBV20-1,CSATTGGQLNQPQHF
17,TRBD1,TRBV6-1,CASSPGQGRMSNQPQHF
14,-,TRBV27,CASSPTRSPGPAFF
16,-,TRBV6-5,CASSFRLGNSNQPQHF
14,-,TRBV6-1,CASSLGTGTSGYTF
16,TRBD1,TRBV20-1,CSATNRDRAGRTEAFF
12,-,TRBV5-4,CASSLADRGYTF
14,-,TRBV19,CASRELYSNQPQHF